This TCR beta chain was recorded in a study of OX40 agonist ivuxolimab in advanced cancers. The V and J ends lost 5 bases and 7 bases respectively, with 21 bases between them. The germline V gene has CDR1 MNHEY and CDR2 SVGAGI. This CDR3 has 15 amino acids. The assay was immunoSEQ multiplex PCR, and TCRdb's table has in-frame clones only and misses some. The sample has about 48,000 clones; 70% to 90% are singletons. Specimen: CD4+ or CD8+ T cells sorted from blood, collected in a trial of the OX40 agonist ivuxolimab. This chain links TRBV6-5 with TRBJ2-7; the D gene is possibly TRBD2 (6 bases). This receptor was identified in an adult with an advanced solid tumor such as melanoma, head and neck, liver or kidney cancer. The CDR3 nucleotides are TGTGCCAGCAGTACGCCGGGACTGGGGCTGGGAGAGCAGTACTTC. It yields the protein CASSTPGLGLGEQYF.